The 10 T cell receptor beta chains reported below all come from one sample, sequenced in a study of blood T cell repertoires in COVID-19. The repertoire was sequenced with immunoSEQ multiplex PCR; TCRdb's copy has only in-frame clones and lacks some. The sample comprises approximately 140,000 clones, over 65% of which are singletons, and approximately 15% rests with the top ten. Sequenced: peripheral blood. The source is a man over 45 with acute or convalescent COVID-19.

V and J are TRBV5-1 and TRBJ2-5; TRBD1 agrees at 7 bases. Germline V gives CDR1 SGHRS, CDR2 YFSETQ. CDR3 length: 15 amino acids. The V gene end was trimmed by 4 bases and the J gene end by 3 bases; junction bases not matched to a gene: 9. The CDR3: CASSRSQGNKETQYF. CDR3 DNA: TGCGCCAGCAGCCGGTCACAGGGGAACAAAGAGACCCAGTACTTC.

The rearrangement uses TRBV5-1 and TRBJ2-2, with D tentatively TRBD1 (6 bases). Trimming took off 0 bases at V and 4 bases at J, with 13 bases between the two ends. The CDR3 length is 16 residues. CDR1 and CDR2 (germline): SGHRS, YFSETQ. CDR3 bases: TGCGCCAGCAGCTTGGCCGGCACAGGGTCCACCGGGGAGCTGTTTTTT. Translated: CASSLAGTGSTGELFF. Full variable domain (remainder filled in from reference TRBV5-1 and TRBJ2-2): KAGVTQTPRYLIKTRGQQVTLSCSPISGHRSVSWYQQTPGQGLQFLFEYFSETQRNKGNFPGRFSGRQFSNSRSEMNVSTLELGDSALYLCASSLAGTGSTGELFFGEGSRLTVL.

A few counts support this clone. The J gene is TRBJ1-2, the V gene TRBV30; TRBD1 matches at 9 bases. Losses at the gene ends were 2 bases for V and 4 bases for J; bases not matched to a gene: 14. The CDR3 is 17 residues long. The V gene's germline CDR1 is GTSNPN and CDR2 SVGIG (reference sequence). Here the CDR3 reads CAWSHPGTGTPSYGYTF. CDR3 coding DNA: TGTGCCTGGAGTCATCCCGGGACAGGGACCCCTAGCTATGGCTACACCTTC.

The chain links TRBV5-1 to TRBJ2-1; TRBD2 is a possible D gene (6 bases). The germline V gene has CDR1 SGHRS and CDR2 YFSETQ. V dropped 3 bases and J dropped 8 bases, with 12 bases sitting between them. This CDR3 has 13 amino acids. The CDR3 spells CASSSEGLDEQFF. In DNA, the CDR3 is TGCGCCAGCAGCTCTGAGGGACTGGATGAGCAGTTCTTC.

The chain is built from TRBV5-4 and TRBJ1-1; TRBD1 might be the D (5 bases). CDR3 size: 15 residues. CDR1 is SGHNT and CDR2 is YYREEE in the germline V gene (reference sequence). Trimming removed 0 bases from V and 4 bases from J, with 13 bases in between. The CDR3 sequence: CASSLAGGDGTEAFF. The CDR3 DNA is TGTGCCAGCAGCTTGGCCGGGGGTGATGGCACTGAAGCTTTCTTT.

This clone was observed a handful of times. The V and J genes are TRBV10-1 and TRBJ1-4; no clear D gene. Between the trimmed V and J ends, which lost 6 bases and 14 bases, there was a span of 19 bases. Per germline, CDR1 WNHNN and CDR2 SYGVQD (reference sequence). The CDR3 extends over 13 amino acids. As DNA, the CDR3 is TGCGCCAGCAGCCCGTCGGGGATCAACCGGCTGTTTTTT. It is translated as CASSPSGINRLFF.

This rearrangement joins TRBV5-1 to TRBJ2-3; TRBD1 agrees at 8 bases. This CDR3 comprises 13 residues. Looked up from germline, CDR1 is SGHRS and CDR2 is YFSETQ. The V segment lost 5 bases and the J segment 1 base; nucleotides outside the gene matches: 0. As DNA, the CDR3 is TGCGCCAGCAGGGGACAGGGCACAGATACGCAGTATTTT. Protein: CASRGQGTDTQYF.

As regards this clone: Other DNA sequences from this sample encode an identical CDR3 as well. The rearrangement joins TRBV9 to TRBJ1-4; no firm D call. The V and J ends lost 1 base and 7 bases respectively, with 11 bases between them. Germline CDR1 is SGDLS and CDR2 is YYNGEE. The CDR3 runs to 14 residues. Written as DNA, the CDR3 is TGTGCCAGCAGCGTATCCGGAGCTGGTGAAAAACTGTTTTTT. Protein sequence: CASSVSGAGEKLFF. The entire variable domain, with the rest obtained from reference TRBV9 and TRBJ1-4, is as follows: DSGVTQTPKHLITATGQRVTLRCSPRSGDLSVYWYQQSLDQGLQFLIQYYNGEERAKGNILERFSAQQFPDLHSELNLSSLELGDSALYFCASSVSGAGEKLFFGSGTQLSVL.

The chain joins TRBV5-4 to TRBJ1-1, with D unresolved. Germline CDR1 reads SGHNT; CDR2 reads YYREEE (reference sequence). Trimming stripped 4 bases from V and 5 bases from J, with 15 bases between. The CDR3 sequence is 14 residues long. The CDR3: CASSGRTESTEAFF. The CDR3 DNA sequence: TGTGCCAGCAGCGGACGGACTGAGTCAACTGAAGCTTTCTTT.

The CDR3 reads CASSDASSGGGEETQYF. As DNA, the CDR3 is TGTGCCAGCAGTGACGCGTCTAGCGGGGGGGGCGAAGAGACCCAGTACTTC. The chain is built from TRBV6-4 and TRBJ2-5; 12 bases agree with TRBD2. Losses at the gene ends were 2 bases for V and 3 bases for J; bases not matched to a gene: 7. Germline V gene lookup returns CDR1 MRHNA and CDR2 SNTAGT. The CDR3 is 17 amino acids.